The 26 T cell receptor beta chains in this list originate from one sample, sequenced in a study of blood T cell dynamics during melanoma immunotherapy. The data were produced by immunoSEQ multiplex PCR, yet TCRdb's version contains in-frame clones alone and is incomplete. Of around 180 clones listed, 93% are singletons. The time point is: pre-treatment baseline. The sample in question was naive CD8+ T cells from blood, obtained from a patient treated with checkpoint blockade. All receptors come from a human donor with melanoma.

J is TRBJ1-5 and V is TRBV27; a weak D match, TRBD1 (6 bases). From germline, CDR1 is MNHEY and CDR2 SMNVEV (reference sequence). V lost 11 bases to trimming and J lost 4 bases, with 18 bases between them. This CDR3 comprises 14 residues. In DNA form, the CDR3 reads TGTGCCCCCCGGGGGGCGGAATGGAATCAGCCCCAGCATTTT. It codes for CAPRGAEWNQPQHF.

The V gene is TRBV5-1, the J gene TRBJ2-1; weak D call: TRBD2 (5 bases). Between the trimmed V and J ends, which lost 9 bases and 7 bases, there was a span of 8 bases. Germline CDR1 reads SGHRS; CDR2 reads YFSETQ. The CDR3 extends over 10 amino acids. The CDR3 reads CATRGNEQFF. The DNA of the CDR3 is TGCGCCACTCGGGGAAATGAGCAGTTCTTC. The full variable domain, its missing parts supplied by reference TRBV5-1 and TRBJ2-1, is KAGVTQTPRYLIKTRGQQVTLSCSPISGHRSVSWYQQTPGQGLQFLFEYFSETQRNKGNFPGRFSGRQFSNSRSEMNVSTLELGDSALYLCATRGNEQFFGPGTRLTVL.

This chain joins TRBV7-2 and TRBJ2-7; weak D call: TRBD1 (5 bases). Between the trimmed V and J ends, which lost 5 bases and 0 bases, there was a span of 11 bases. The CDR3 consists of 14 residues. Looked up from germline, CDR1 is SGHTA and CDR2 is FQGNSA. In DNA form, the CDR3 reads TGTGCCAGCAGCCCAGGGTTCGACTCCTACGAGCAGTACTTC. Amino acid sequence: CASSPGFDSYEQYF.

This clone came up a few times. The chain is built from TRBV6-6 and TRBJ1-2; D is unclear. This CDR3 comprises 15 residues. V lost 0 bases and J 7 bases, leaving 15 bases between the germline ends. Germline V gene sequence: CDR1 MNHNY, CDR2 SVGAGI (reference sequence). The DNA for the CDR3 is TGTGCCAGCAGTTACTCGATAACAAGGGAGTCTGGCTACACCTTC. It encodes CASSYSITRESGYTF.

The rearrangement uses TRBV5-8 and TRBJ2-3; D is ambiguous. The V gene lost 0 bases and the J gene lost 2 bases, with 13 bases spanning the gap. The germline V gene has CDR1 SGHTS and CDR2 YDEGEE. The CDR3 has 16 residues. The CDR3 region is CASSLVIEIYTDTQYF. Here the CDR3 DNA reads TGTGCCAGCAGCTTGGTAATAGAGATATACACAGATACGCAGTATTTT.

This rearrangement joins TRBV5-1 to TRBJ2-7; D remains ambiguous. This CDR3 is 11 amino acids long. CDR1 SGHRS and CDR2 YFSETQ come from the germline V gene. The V gene lost 7 bases and the J gene lost 6 bases, with 11 bases spanning the gap. Here the CDR3 DNA reads TGCGCCAGCTTCGTCAATGGCGAGCAGTACTTC. Amino acids: CASFVNGEQYF. Together with reference TRBV5-1 and TRBJ2-7, the CDR3 gives the full variable domain: KAGVTQTPRYLIKTRGQQVTLSCSPISGHRSVSWYQQTPGQGLQFLFEYFSETQRNKGNFPGRFSGRQFSNSRSEMNVSTLELGDSALYLCASFVNGEQYFGPGTRLTVT.

In nucleotides, the CDR3 is TGTGCCAGCAGCGTAGATCCAGCGGGGCTCTACGAGCAGTACTTC. Amino acid sequence: CASSVDPAGLYEQYF. The chain uses TRBV9 and TRBJ2-7; 7 nucleotides align to TRBD2. The CDR3 runs 15 residues. Unmatched junction bases numbered 6, after V lost 0 bases and J lost 3 bases. Per germline, CDR1 SGDLS and CDR2 YYNGEE.

This clone is a singleton in its sample. This chain links TRBV7-2 with TRBJ2-5; a possible D gene is TRBD1 (6 bases). Germline lookup yields CDR1 SGHTA and CDR2 FQGNSA. The CDR3 runs to 15 residues. The V and J ends lost 2 bases and 6 bases respectively, with 16 bases between them. The CDR3 sequence is CASSLRGYERQTQYF. Written as DNA, the CDR3 is TGTGCCAGCAGCTTAAGGGGGTACGAGCGACAGACCCAGTACTTC.

The chain is built from TRBV9 and TRBJ1-6, with D unclear. The V gene lost 3 bases and the J gene lost 3 bases, with 10 bases spanning the gap. CDR3 length equals 15 residues. Germline V gene data show CDR1 as SGDLS and CDR2 as YYNGEE. The CDR3 nucleotides read TGTGCCAGCAGCGGGGTCGGCGACTATAATTCACCCCTCCACTTT. Its translation is CASSGVGDYNSPLHF.

The genes are TRBV27 and TRBJ2-7, with 9 bases aligning to TRBD2. With V trimmed by 6 bases and J by 3 bases, 6 bases remained unmatched. In germline, CDR1 is MNHEY, CDR2 SMNVEV (reference sequence). This CDR3 region has 14 residues. The CDR3 sequence: CASRPSGGFYEQYF. Written as DNA, the CDR3 is TGTGCCAGCAGACCAAGCGGGGGGTTCTACGAGCAGTACTTC.

The chain couples TRBV4-1 to TRBJ1-5; no clear D gene. Deletions cut 3 bases from V and 0 bases from J, with 6 bases between. CDR1 MGHRA and CDR2 YSYEKL come from the germline V gene. The CDR3 consists of 14 residues. The DNA of the CDR3 is TGCGCCAGCAGCCATGAACATAGCAATCAGCCCCAGCATTTT. Encoded protein: CASSHEHSNQPQHF.

V gene TRBV5-1 combines with J gene TRBJ2-1; D not resolved. The ends were cut back, 3 bases at V and 5 bases at J, with 12 bases in the middle. The CDR3 has 14 amino acids. The V gene's germline CDR1 is SGHRS and CDR2 YFSETQ. This CDR3 is CASSYTDLNNEQFF. CDR3 nucleotide sequence: TGCGCCAGCAGCTATACAGACCTTAACAATGAGCAGTTCTTC.

As regards this clone: A read error may produce the germline difference seen at one junction end. The rearrangement uses TRBV5-4 and TRBJ2-1; maybe TRBD2 (6 bases). Germline CDR1 is SGHNT and CDR2 is YYREEE (reference sequence). The CDR3 runs to 13 residues. CDR3 DNA: TGTGCCAGCAGCTATGGGACTTCCTGGGGCGGAGTCTTC. Amino acid sequence: CASSYGTSWGGVF.

V is TRBV7-2 and J is TRBJ1-2; D unresolved. V lost 5 bases and J 4 bases, leaving 14 bases between the germline ends. There are 14 residues in the CDR3. In germline, CDR1 is SGHTA, CDR2 FQGNSA. The CDR3 DNA sequence: TGTGCCAGCAGCCCCGGGCGGGATCTCTATGGCTACACCTTC. This encodes CASSPGRDLYGYTF.

The chain joins TRBV5-3 to TRBJ1-5; 11 bases are a match to TRBD1. TRBV5-3 is an open reading frame, and its role is uncertain. After removal of 3 bases from V and 3 bases from J, the junction contained 5 bases not matched to a gene. The CDR3 totals 16 residues. The CDR3 DNA follows: TGTGCCAGAAGCTCGGGACAGGGGGTGCTCAATCAGCCCCAGCATTTT. Translating gives CARSSGQGVLNQPQHF.

V usage is TRBV4-2 and J usage is TRBJ2-5; no firm D call. The CDR3 has 15 residues. The V end was cut by 0 bases, the J end by 0 bases, with 8 bases between. Germline CDR1 LGHNA, CDR2 YNFKEQ. The DNA for the CDR3 is TGTGCCAGCAGCCAAGACGTGGGGTACCAAGAGACCCAGTACTTC. It yields the protein CASSQDVGYQETQYF.

The V gene is TRBV7-2, the J gene TRBJ2-3, with D maybe TRBD2 (5 bases). From germline, CDR1 is SGHTA and CDR2 FQGNSA. Trimming took off 5 bases at V and 4 bases at J, with 16 bases between the two ends. This CDR3 is built from 15 residues. CDR3 amino acids: CASSGRAVGADTQYF. The CDR3, as DNA: TGTGCCAGCAGCGGGCGGGCCGTAGGCGCAGATACGCAGTATTTT.

This chain joins TRBV4-2 and TRBJ1-2; tentatively, D is TRBD1 (5 bases). CDR3 length: 16 residues. Germline lookup yields CDR1 LGHNA and CDR2 YNFKEQ. Deletions cut 0 bases from V and 1 base from J, with 12 bases between. The CDR3: CASSQEIGAFNYGYTF. The DNA of the CDR3 is TGTGCCAGCAGCCAAGAGATCGGGGCATTTAACTATGGCTACACCTTC.

J is TRBJ2-1 and V is TRBV19; 11 bases line up with TRBD2. The CDR3 is made up of 13 amino acids. Germline V gene lookup returns CDR1 LNHDA and CDR2 SQIVND (reference sequence). J lost 6 bases, V lost 6 bases, and 1 base had no gene match. In nucleotides, the CDR3 is TGTGCCAGTAGACTAGCGGGAGCCAATGAGCAGTTCTTC. Encoded protein: CASRLAGANEQFF.

The chain employs TRBV6-1 and TRBJ1-5, with TRBD1 identical over 11 bases. The CDR3 covers 18 residues. The germline CDR1 and CDR2 sequences are MNHNS and SASEGT. J lost 0 bases, V lost 2 bases, and 6 bases had no gene match. Here the CDR3 DNA reads TGTGCCAGCAGTGAAATGAGGGACAGGGGGTATAGCAATCAGCCCCAGCATTTT. This gives the protein CASSEMRDRGYSNQPQHF.

The J gene is TRBJ2-7, the V gene TRBV4-3; TRBD2 agrees at 10 bases. V shed 1 base and J 5 bases; nucleotides not matched to a gene: 8. The germline V gene encodes CDR1 LGHNA and CDR2 YSLEER. CDR3 length: 16 residues. The CDR3 protein is CASSQGVSSGSHEQYF. DNA for the CDR3: TGCGCCAGCAGCCAAGGGGTTTCTAGCGGGAGTCACGAGCAGTACTTC.

The chain has TRBV6-5 and TRBJ1-1, with D possibly being TRBD1 (5 bases). The CDR3 sequence is 14 residues long. Looked up from germline, CDR1 is MNHEY and CDR2 is SVGAGI. V lost 4 bases and J lost 3, with 12 bases in between. The CDR3 region is CASSSGGRHTEAFF. CDR3 DNA: TGTGCCAGCAGTTCCGGGGGACGCCACACTGAAGCTTTCTTT.

The V and J genes are TRBV5-8 and TRBJ2-6; D is uncertain. V gave up 2 bases and J gave up 0 bases, with 6 bases separating them. CDR3 length: 15 residues. Looked up from germline, CDR1 is SGHTS and CDR2 is YDEGEE. The CDR3: CASSFIYSGANVLTF. Here the CDR3 DNA reads TGTGCCAGCAGCTTTATATACTCTGGGGCCAACGTCCTGACTTTC. Based on the CDR3 plus reference TRBV5-8 and TRBJ2-6, the full variable domain is EAGVTQSPTHLIKTRGQQATLRCSPISGHTSVYWYQQALGLGLQFLLWYDEGEERNRGNFPPRFSGRQFPNYSSELNVNALELEDSALYLCASSFIYSGANVLTFGAGSRLTVL.

V is TRBV30 and J is TRBJ2-5; D ambiguous. There are 17 residues in the CDR3. Germline CDR1 GTSNPN, CDR2 SVGIG (reference sequence). The germline V and J ends were trimmed by 2 bases and 4 bases, with 23 bases remaining between them. This CDR3 is CAWSSSIADWSRETQYF. In nucleotides, the CDR3 is TGTGCCTGGAGTTCATCAATCGCCGACTGGTCCCGAGAGACCCAGTACTTC.

The rearrangement joins TRBV13 to TRBJ2-3; 12 bases are shared with TRBD2. This CDR3 region has 16 residues. V dropped 5 bases and J dropped 3; count of bases not matched to a gene: 6. Germline assignment: CDR1 PRHDT and CDR2 FYEKMQ (reference sequence). Here the CDR3 DNA reads TGTGCCAGCAGCATTGGGACTAGCGGGTGGACAGATACGCAGTATTTT. It yields the protein CASSIGTSGWTDTQYF.

V and J are TRBV2 and TRBJ1-5; TRBD1 agrees at 7 bases. The CDR3 contains 18 residues. V dropped 1 base and J dropped 3; count of bases not matched to a gene: 12. CDR1 is SNHLY and CDR2 is FYNNEI in the germline V gene. CDR3 protein: CASSEVYGDSLYNQPQHF. For the CDR3, the DNA is TGTGCCAGCAGTGAAGTTTACGGGGACAGTCTTTACAATCAGCCCCAGCATTTT.